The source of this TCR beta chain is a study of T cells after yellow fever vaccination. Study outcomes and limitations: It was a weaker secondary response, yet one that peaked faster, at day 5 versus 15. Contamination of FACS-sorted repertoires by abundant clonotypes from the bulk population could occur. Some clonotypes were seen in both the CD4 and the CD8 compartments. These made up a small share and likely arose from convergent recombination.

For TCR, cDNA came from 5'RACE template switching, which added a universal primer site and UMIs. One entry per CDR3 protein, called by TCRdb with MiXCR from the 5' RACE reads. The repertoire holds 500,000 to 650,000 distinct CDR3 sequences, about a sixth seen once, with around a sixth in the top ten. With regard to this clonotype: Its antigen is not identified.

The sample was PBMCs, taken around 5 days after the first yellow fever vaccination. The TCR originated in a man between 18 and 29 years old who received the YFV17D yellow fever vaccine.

The CDR3 reads CSARTSGGTDTQYF. The CDR3, as DNA: TGCAGTGCTAGGACTAGCGGGGGAACAGATACGCAGTATTTT. The V gene is TRBV20-1, the J gene TRBJ2-3; 12 bases fit TRBD2. The length of the CDR3 is 14 residues. With 3 bases clipped from V and 3 bases from J, the junction kept 1 base outside the gene matches. Germline V lookup: CDR1 DFQATT, CDR2 SNEGSKA (reference sequence).